This is a list of T cell receptor beta chains from one sample in a study of technical replicates of blood from a handful of donors. The assay was immunoSEQ multiplex PCR, and TCRdb's table has in-frame clones only and misses some. This sample has around 16,000 clones, with around 86% found just once. Sequenced material: PBMCs. Receptors originate from a human donor in good health. The CDR3 runs from the conserved cysteine through the conserved F or W. The D gene is left open where the match is weak. Clone size appears in some rows only: once, few, many, or a class for an expanded clone.

TRBV19	-	TRBJ2-1	-	CASRPAGYNEQFF	TGTGCCAGTAGACCTGCGGGCTACAATGAGCAGTTCTTC
TRBV7-9	TRBD2	TRBJ2-7	-	CASSELAGGPREQYF	TGTGCCAGCAGCGAACTAGCGGGAGGGCCTCGGGAGCAGTACTTC
TRBV27	TRBD2	TRBJ2-7	-	CASSSGLGVYEQYF	TGTGCCAGCTCCTCCGGACTAGGTGTATACGAGCAGTACTTC
TRBV19	-	TRBJ1-5	-	CASSTLNRANQPQHF	TGTGCCAGTAGTACCCTCAACAGAGCCAATCAGCCCCAGCATTTT
TRBV9	TRBD2	TRBJ2-1	-	CASSVDAGGPSYNEQFF	TGTGCCAGCAGCGTAGACGCGGGAGGGCCCTCCTACAATGAGCAGTTCTTC
TRBV10-3	-	TRBJ2-7	-	CAISLSQESYEQYF	TGTGCCATAAGTCTAAGCCAAGAGAGCTACGAGCAGTACTTC
TRBV5-1	-	TRBJ2-3	once	CASSLGHTTDTQYF	TGCGCCAGCAGCTTGGGACATACCACAGATACGCAGTATTTT
TRBV27	TRBD1	TRBJ1-5	few	CASSDSSTGGPNQPQHF	TGTGCCAGCAGTGATAGTTCGACAGGGGGCCCCAATCAGCCCCAGCATTTT
TRBV6-4	-	TRBJ2-2	-	CASSGLDTGELFF	TGTGCCAGCAGTGGACTAGACACCGGGGAGCTGTTTTTT
TRBV9	-	TRBJ2-3	-	CASSTTGITSPDTQYF	TGTGCCAGCAGCACCACCGGGATAACTAGCCCAGATACGCAGTATTTT
TRBV28	-	TRBJ2-2	-	CASSYGGNTGELFF	TGTGCCAGCAGCTATGGAGGGAACACCGGGGAGCTGTTTTTT
TRBV6-4	TRBD2	TRBJ2-1	few	CASSDSSGTYNEQFF	TGTGCCAGCAGTGACTCTAGCGGGACCTACAATGAGCAGTTCTTC
TRBV27	TRBD2	TRBJ2-3	-	CASSPRGGALSTDTQYF	TGTGCCAGCAGTCCTCGGGGGGGAGCCTTGAGCACAGATACGCAGTATTTT
TRBV5-1	TRBD1	TRBJ2-6	-	CASRQGASLHSGANVLTF	TGCGCCAGCAGACAGGGGGCCTCCCTTCACTCTGGGGCCAACGTCCTGACTTTC
TRBV10-3	TRBD2	TRBJ2-1	-	CAISEVAGGPVEQFF	TGTGCCATCAGTGAGGTAGCGGGAGGGCCGGTTGAGCAGTTCTTC
TRBV11-2	TRBD1	TRBJ2-1	-	CASSLIEGARGEQFF	TGTGCCAGCAGCTTGATAGAGGGGGCGCGAGGTGAGCAGTTCTTC
TRBV7-9	TRBD2	TRBJ2-1	-	CASSLGARGRINEQFF	TGTGCCAGCAGCTTAGGGGCCCGCGGGAGAATCAATGAGCAGTTCTTC
TRBV6-5	-	TRBJ1-2	-	CASREGTARGGYTF	TGTGCCAGCAGGGAGGGGACCGCGAGAGGCGGCTACACCTTC
TRBV5-1	TRBD2	TRBJ2-7	-	CASSGTNSYEQYF	TGCGCCAGCAGCGGGACTAACTCCTACGAGCAGTACTTC